What follows are 22 T cell receptor beta chains derived from one specimen sequenced in a study of T cell responses to AZD1222 COVID-19 vaccine. Using immunoSEQ multiplex PCR, the repertoire was profiled, and TCRdb retains in-frame clones only, with some absent. The sample lists over 95,000 clones; about nine tenths were seen once. Sequencing used peripheral blood, obtained 28 days after the second AZD1222 dose. Every receptor here comes from an adult who received the AZD1222 COVID-19 vaccine.

This chain connects TRBV10-1 to TRBJ1-1; D gene unclear. The CDR3 runs to 15 residues. Deletions cut 8 bases from V and 4 bases from J, with 20 bases between. Germline CDR1 reads WNHNN; CDR2 reads SYGVQD (reference sequence). CDR3 amino acids: CASRRNSEMTTEAFF. The CDR3 region has the DNA TGCGCCAGCCGTAGAAATTCAGAAATGACCACTGAAGCTTTCTTT.

V usage is TRBV19 and J usage is TRBJ2-6; 8 bases map to TRBD1. This CDR3 is built from 17 residues. The V and J ends lost 4 bases and 4 bases, in that order; junction bases with no gene match: 9. Germline V lookup: CDR1 LNHDA, CDR2 SQIVND (reference sequence). The CDR3 spells CASSSGQGMRGANVLTF. As DNA, the CDR3 is TGTGCCAGTAGTAGCGGACAGGGAATGAGGGGGGCCAACGTCCTGACTTTC.

The V call is TRBV5-6, the J call TRBJ2-3; perhaps TRBD2 as D (5 bases). The V gene's germline CDR1 is SGHDT and CDR2 YYEEEE. The V end lost 4 bases, the J end lost 2 bases, and 11 bases lay between the germline ends. The CDR3 loop spans 14 amino acids. The CDR3, as DNA: TGTGCCAGCAGCGGAAGGACTCACACAGATACGCAGTATTTT. Protein product: CASSGRTHTDTQYF.

The table lists this clone with a count of one. The same CDR3 arises from other DNA sequences in this sample as well. This chain joins TRBV27 and TRBJ1-6, with no clear D. The CDR3 length is 11 residues. V was clipped by 9 bases and J by 7 bases, with 7 bases between them. Germline loops: CDR1 MNHEY, CDR2 SMNVEV (reference sequence). The CDR3, as DNA: TGTGCCAGTCGGGGAAATTCACCCCTCCACTTT. Its protein product is CASRGNSPLHF.

The chain joins TRBV3-1 (or the pseudogene TRBV3-2) to TRBJ2-7; D call uncertain. This CDR3 region has 15 residues. V lost 2 bases and J lost 3, with 14 bases in between. CDR1 and CDR2 (germline): LGHDT, YNNKEL (reference sequence). CDR3 in amino acids: CASSQHQPSLYEQYF. CDR3 sequence (DNA): TGTGCCAGCAGCCAACATCAGCCAAGCCTCTACGAGCAGTACTTC.

V and J are TRBV5-1 and TRBJ2-5; tentatively, D is TRBD1 or TRBD2 (5 bases each). Germline loops: CDR1 SGHRS, CDR2 YFSETQ. V lost 1 base, J lost 5 bases, and 12 bases lay in between. CDR3 length equals 14 residues. CDR3 coding DNA: TGCGCCAGCAGCTTGTTCGGGGCCCGGGAGACCCAGTACTTC. Amino acid sequence: CASSLFGARETQYF.

This chain joins TRBV6-5 and TRBJ1-3, with D maybe TRBD1 (5 bases). CDR3 length: 14 residues. V lost 4 bases, J lost 5 bases, and 12 bases lay in between. Germline lookup yields CDR1 MNHEY and CDR2 SVGAGI. The CDR3 region is CASSSQGARNTIYF. In nucleotides, the CDR3 is TGTGCCAGCAGTTCCCAAGGGGCAAGAAACACCATATATTTT.

V usage is TRBV7-7 and J usage is TRBJ2-3; the match to TRBD2 covers 12 bases. This CDR3 has 16 residues. The V gene's germline CDR1 is SSHAT and CDR2 FNYEAQ (reference sequence). J gave up 5 bases and V 4 bases, and 7 bases lay outside the gene matches. CDR3 sequence: CASSSGLAGTGDTQYF. The CDR3 DNA reads as TGTGCCAGCAGCTCAGGACTAGCGGGAACTGGAGATACGCAGTATTTT.

The genes are TRBV7-9 and TRBJ1-1, with D perhaps matching TRBD1 (5 bases). Germline loops: CDR1 SEHNR, CDR2 FQNEAQ (reference sequence). The CDR3 loop spans 17 amino acids. Deletions cut 5 bases from V and 3 bases from J, with 22 bases between. The CDR3 region is CASSPRQGLLVDTEAFF. The CDR3 nucleotides are TGTGCCAGCAGCCCGCGGCAGGGCCTCTTAGTGGACACTGAAGCTTTCTTT.

The CDR3 DNA reads TGTGCCGTTTCGGGAAGGCGGGAGCCTCCCTACAATGAGCAGTTCTTC. Translating gives CAVSGRREPPYNEQFF. This sequence joins TRBV15 and TRBJ2-1; 7 nucleotides line up with TRBD2. Germline assignment: CDR1 LNHNV and CDR2 YYDKDF (reference sequence). CDR3 length: 16 amino acids. V was pared by 11 bases and J by 2 bases, with 15 bases of the junction left unmatched.

This clone was seen just once. The rearrangement joins TRBV3-1 (or the pseudogene TRBV3-2) to TRBJ1-2, with 7 bases matching TRBD1. V lost 4 bases, J lost 5 bases, and 22 bases stayed unmatched. This CDR3 is 19 amino acids long. CDR1 is LGHDT and CDR2 is YNNKEL in the germline V gene (reference sequence). The CDR3 DNA sequence: TGTGCCAGCAGCCCGCGCCAGGGGGGATTCGGGGGCCGGGAATATGGCTACACCTTC. Translation gives CASSPRQGGFGGREYGYTF.

The chain couples TRBV5-1 to TRBJ1-2; no clear D gene. Per the germline V gene, CDR1 is SGHRS and CDR2 is YFSETQ. This CDR3 has 15 residues. Trimming stripped 4 bases from V and 0 bases from J, with 13 bases between. CDR3 DNA: TGCGCCAGCAGCCCCTCGGGGTCTACTAACTATGGCTACACCTTC. It codes for CASSPSGSTNYGYTF.

This clone has only one observation. This chain joins TRBV7-2 and TRBJ2-5; D uncertain. Germline CDR1 is SGHTA and CDR2 is FQGNSA. The ends were cut back, 2 bases at V and 0 bases at J, with 7 bases in the middle. This CDR3 spans 14 amino acids. The CDR3 is CASSLRSNQETQYF. DNA of the CDR3: TGTGCCAGCAGCTTACGGTCAAACCAAGAGACCCAGTACTTC.

CDR3 coding DNA: TGCGCCAGCAGCCAGAGGGGGAACCAGCCCCAGCATTTT. This codes for CASSQRGNQPQHF. V and J are TRBV4-1 and TRBJ1-5; possibly TRBD1 for D (6 bases). CDR1 and CDR2 (germline): MGHRA, YSYEKL. This CDR3 has 13 amino acids. The germline V and J ends were trimmed by 3 bases and 7 bases, with 10 bases remaining between them.

The V gene is TRBV19, the J gene TRBJ2-3, with 7 bases identical to TRBD2. Germline values: CDR1 LNHDA, CDR2 SQIVND (reference sequence). V was pared by 0 bases and J by 5 bases, with 14 bases of the junction left unmatched. This CDR3 is 18 amino acids long. The chain's CDR3 is CASSIDHERGVQGDTQYF. The CDR3 DNA reads as TGTGCCAGTAGTATAGATCATGAACGGGGGGTTCAAGGAGATACGCAGTATTTT.

In its sample, this clone was seen once. The V call is TRBV3-1 (or the pseudogene TRBV3-2), the J call TRBJ1-1; tentative D call: TRBD1 (6 bases). Germline CDR1 reads LGHDT; CDR2 reads YNNKEL (reference sequence). V was trimmed by 4 bases and J by 6 bases, leaving 15 bases between them. This CDR3 has 14 residues. As DNA, the CDR3 is TGTGCCAGCAGCCCCCAGGGGACGGGAGCTGAAGCTTTCTTT. It specifies CASSPQGTGAEAFF.

The V and J genes are TRBV14 and TRBJ2-6, with TRBD1 as a possible D gene (6 bases). Germline V gene lookup returns CDR1 SGHDN and CDR2 FVKESK. This CDR3 is 14 amino acids long. Trimming left V 1 base short and J 8 bases short, with 9 bases between. Here the CDR3 DNA reads TGTGCCAGCAGCCAAGTAAGGGGGACCAACGTCCTGACTTTC. Its translation is CASSQVRGTNVLTF.

The chain couples TRBV19 to TRBJ2-3; 9 bases align to TRBD1. With V trimmed by 5 bases and J by 5 bases, 5 bases remained unmatched. The CDR3 has 14 amino acids. Germline lookup yields CDR1 LNHDA and CDR2 SQIVND (reference sequence). The CDR3 bases are TGTGCCAGTAGTGTCACAGGGGGCGAAGATACGCAGTATTTT. It is translated as CASSVTGGEDTQYF.

The chain is built from TRBV28 and TRBJ2-7, with TRBD2 matching 7 bases. V shed 3 bases, J shed 0 bases, and the junction held 5 bases outside the gene matches. The CDR3 length is 15 residues. The germline CDR1 and CDR2 sequences are MDHEN and SYDVKM. The CDR3 sequence is CASSFPGGSSYEQYF. CDR3 nucleotide sequence: TGTGCCAGCAGTTTTCCGGGGGGTAGCTCCTACGAGCAGTACTTC.

The chain uses TRBV7-9 and TRBJ1-2; 7 bases line up with TRBD1. This CDR3 is 16 amino acids long. CDR1 is SEHNR and CDR2 is FQNEAQ in the germline V gene (reference sequence). J lost 2 bases, V lost 4 bases, and 10 bases had no gene match. The CDR3 reads CASSYTGTAGNYGYTF. DNA for the CDR3: TGTGCCAGCAGCTATACAGGGACAGCCGGGAACTATGGCTACACCTTC.

This chain uses TRBV6-5 with TRBJ2-5, with D uncertain. The CDR3 is 14 residues long. Germline-derived CDR1 and CDR2 are MNHEY and SVGAGI. V lost 6 bases and J lost 2, with 13 bases in between. CDR3 in amino acids: CASRTRTNQETQYF. Written as DNA, the CDR3 is TGTGCCAGCAGGACCCGAACTAATCAAGAGACCCAGTACTTC.

This rearrangement joins TRBV25-1 to TRBJ1-6; a possible D gene is TRBD1 (5 bases). The CDR3 runs 13 residues. Between the trimmed V and J ends, which lost 1 base and 14 bases, there was a span of 12 bases. Germline assignment: CDR1 MGHDK and CDR2 SYGVNS. In DNA form, the CDR3 reads TGTGCCAGCAGTGAATGGGGGGGGAGCACCCTCCACTTT. It is translated as CASSEWGGSTLHF.